This paragraph reports one T cell receptor beta chain. TCRdb's table, derived via immunoSEQ multiplex PCR, lists solely in-frame clones and lacks some. The table records about 130,000 clones, about 75% of them present only once. The source of the sample is a study of blood T cell repertoires in COVID-19. The CDR3 totals 17 residues. Per germline, CDR1 SGHNT and CDR2 YYREEE (reference sequence). Trimming removed 4 bases from V and 2 bases from J; junction bases left unmatched: 4. The chain joins TRBV5-4 to TRBJ2-3, with TRBD2 matching over 16 bases. The origin of this receptor is a man older than 75 with acute or convalescent COVID-19. What was sequenced was peripheral blood. CDR3 in DNA: TGTGCCAGCAGCCAAGGGACTAGCGGGGGGGCCACAGATACGCAGTATTTT. Amino acids: CASSQGTSGGATDTQYF. Full variable domain (remainder filled in from reference TRBV5-4 and TRBJ2-3): ETGVTQSPTHLIKTRGQQVTLRCSSQSGHNTVSWYQQALGQGPQFIFQYYREEENGRGNFPPRFSGLQFPNYSSELNVNALELDDSALYLCASSQGTSGGATDTQYFGPGTRLTVL.